A selection of T cell receptor beta chains follows, all from one sample in a study of Graves' ophthalmopathy and Graves' hyperthyroidism. TCRdb recomputed calls from the multiplex PCR reads with MiXCR, one row per CDR3 protein. The sample has about 700,000 distinct CDR3 sequences; just over 40% are singletons. The sample taken for sequencing was peripheral blood. The receptors here all came from an adult man with Graves' ophthalmopathy. The CDR3 runs from the conserved cysteine through the conserved F or W. The D gene is left open where the match is weak. Expanded clones are given a class, and other clones once, few, many or no size at all.

>TRBD1|TRBV29-1|TRBJ1-2|.
TGCAGCGCCGACCCTGCCGGGACAGGGCCGTCGGGGCCTTATGGCTACACCTTC
CSADPAGTGPSGPYGYTF
>.|TRBV5-1|TRBJ1-1|.
TGTGCCAGCAGCTTTGACAGGACGGCGGCTTTCTTT
CASSFDRTAAFF
>.|TRBV4-1|TRBJ2-7|many
TGCGCCAGCAGCCAAGGGGGGGCAGCGGGCGAGCAGTACTTC
CASSQGGAAGEQYF
>TRBD2|TRBV6-1|TRBJ2-7|many
TGTGCCAGCAGTGAACAGGCGGGGGGCTCCTACGAGCAGTACTTC
CASSEQAGGSYEQYF
>.|TRBV12-3/TRBV12-4|TRBJ2-5|many
TGTGCCAGCAGAAGGATGCGAGAGACCCAGTACTTC
CASRRMRETQYF
>TRBD2|TRBV14|TRBJ2-7|many
TGTGCCAGCAGCCAAGGCCCCCCGGGAGGCTCCTACGAGCAGTACTTC
CASSQGPPGGSYEQYF
>.|TRBV6-2/TRBV6-3|TRBJ2-2|.
TGTGCCAGCAGTTACTCGACAGCGAACACCGGGGAGCTGTTTTTT
CASSYSTANTGELFF
>.|TRBV7-9|TRBJ2-7|few
TGTGCCAGCAGCCGAACGGCCCTAGTCGGCGAGCAGTACTTC
CASSRTALVGEQYF
>TRBD1|TRBV12-3/TRBV12-4|TRBJ1-4|.
TGTGCCAGCAGTTTAAGGGCAGGGGGCGTGTTAACTAATGAAAAACTGTTTTTT
CASSLRAGGVLTNEKLFF
>.|TRBV5-4|TRBJ2-7|once
TGTGCCAGCAGCTTGGGAGAGGGAGGAGTCGACGAGCAGTACTTC
CASSLGEGGVDEQYF
>TRBD1|TRBV7-2|TRBJ1-2|.
TGTGCCAGCAGCCCTCGACAGGGTTTGAGGGGCTACACCTTC
CASSPRQGLRGYTF
>.|TRBV15|TRBJ1-4|many
TGTGCCACCAGCAGAGACAGGGGATTAGGGGAAAAACTGTTTTTT
CATSRDRGLGEKLFF
>.|TRBV5-1|TRBJ1-5|.
TGCGCCAGCAGCTTGGGACCGGGGGTGAGCAATCAGCCCCAGCATTTT
CASSLGPGVSNQPQHF
>TRBD1|TRBV5-1|TRBJ2-5|few
TGCGCCAGCAGCTTGGCCCCCCCGACAGGGTTTAGGGTTGAGACCCAGTACTTC
CASSLAPPTGFRVETQYF
>.|TRBV9|TRBJ1-2|many
TGTGCCAGCAGCCTGACAGGCAGAAACTATGGCTACACCTTC
CASSLTGRNYGYTF
>TRBD1|TRBV10-2|TRBJ1-1|.
TGCGCCAGCAGCAGGACAGGGTTGGGAGCTTTCTTT
CASSRTGLGAFF
>.|TRBV4-1|TRBJ2-7|many
TGCGCCAGCAGCCAACGTGTCTCCTACGAGCAGTACTTC
CASSQRVSYEQYF
>TRBD1|TRBV9|TRBJ1-6|.
TGTGCCAGCAGCGTAGCGGGGACAGTGAATTCACCCCTCCACTTT
CASSVAGTVNSPLHF
>.|TRBV25-1|TRBJ1-4|.
TGTGCCAGCAGTTGGTCCGGAGGAAATGAAAAACTGTTTTTT
CASSWSGGNEKLFF
>TRBD1|TRBV5-1|TRBJ2-5|.
TGCGCCAGCAGATACGACAGGGGGCCCCAAGAGACCCAGTACTTC
CASRYDRGPQETQYF
>.|TRBV19|TRBJ1-2|many
TGTGCCAGTGGGGAGTACTATGGCTACACCTTC
CASGEYYGYTF
>.|TRBV12-3/TRBV12-4|TRBJ1-4|.
TGTGCCAGCAGTTTTGCCGGGCCGACGGCTGAAAAACTGTTTTTT
CASSFAGPTAEKLFF
>TRBD1|TRBV7-9|TRBJ1-1|.
TGTGCCAGCAGTCACCGCCGGGACAGGAACACTGAAGCTTTCTTT
CASSHRRDRNTEAFF
>.|TRBV11-2|TRBJ1-2|few
TGTGCCAGCAGCCCGGGGGCGGTTGGTAAATATGGCTACACCTTC
CASSPGAVGKYGYTF